The 24 T cell receptor beta chains in this list originate from one sample, sequenced in a study of T cell responses to AZD1222 COVID-19 vaccine. Data came from immunoSEQ multiplex PCR; TCRdb stores just in-frame clones and leaves some out. Among roughly 180,000 clones listed, around 87% were seen once. Material: peripheral blood, obtained on day 0 of MenACWY control vaccination. The receptors shown here come from an adult in good health.

The chain recombines TRBV4-2 with TRBJ1-6; D remains unclear. Deletions cut 0 bases from V and 6 bases from J, with 12 bases between. CDR3 length equals 16 residues. Germline loops: CDR1 LGHNA, CDR2 YNFKEQ. In DNA form, the CDR3 reads TGTGCCAGCAGCCAAGATGAGACCAGGCTTAATTCACCCCTCCACTTT. Residues: CASSQDETRLNSPLHF.

The chain links TRBV7-3 to TRBJ2-3; D call uncertain. The V gene lost 4 bases and the J gene lost 9 bases, with 17 bases spanning the gap. The germline V gene has CDR1 SGHTA and CDR2 FQGTGA. The CDR3 consists of 14 residues. The chain's CDR3 is CASSSRPVDGTQYF. Written as DNA, the CDR3 is TGTGCCAGCAGCTCTCGACCCGTGGACGGAACGCAGTATTTT.

This clone has only one observation. The chain links TRBV18 to TRBJ1-6; possibly TRBD1 for D (5 bases). The CDR3 is 15 residues long. The germline gives CDR1 KGHSH, CDR2 LQKENI. Trimming took 1 base from V and 4 from J, leaving 8 bases between them. CDR3 protein: CASSPLGEYNSPLHF. The CDR3 DNA reads as TGTGCCAGCTCACCACTGGGGGAGTATAATTCACCCCTCCACTTT.

The gene calls are TRBV27 and TRBJ2-1, with D possibly being TRBD2 (6 bases). The V gene lost 4 bases and the J gene lost 7 bases, with 11 bases spanning the gap. CDR1 MNHEY and CDR2 SMNVEV come from the germline V gene (reference sequence). CDR3 size: 13 residues. The DNA for the CDR3 is TGTGCCAGCAGTTCCGGGGGATATAATGAGCAGTTCTTC. Its translation is CASSSGGYNEQFF.

The gene calls are TRBV27 and TRBJ2-7; D is undetermined. The CDR3 totals 13 residues. CDR1 and CDR2 (germline): MNHEY, SMNVEV (reference sequence). The V and J ends lost 5 bases and 6 bases respectively, with 14 bases between them. CDR3 coding DNA: TGTGCCAGCAGTAACAACTTTTGGGGCGAGCAGTACTTC. Translated, it gives CASSNNFWGEQYF.

This sequence joins TRBV2 and TRBJ1-5; TRBD1 aligns across 9 bases. This CDR3 is 15 amino acids long. Germline trimming cut 8 bases from V and 3 bases from J; bases unmatched to any gene: 8. CDR1 is SNHLY, CDR2 FYNNEI, per germline. CDR3 in DNA: TGTGCCAGCGGGGGGGGACAGGGTAACAATCAGCCCCAGCATTTT. Its translation: CASGGGQGNNQPQHF.

This clone was detected once. This rearrangement joins TRBV6-5 to TRBJ1-5; 7 bases are shared with TRBD1. Germline lookup yields CDR1 MNHEY and CDR2 SVGAGI. The CDR3 has 15 amino acids. Unmatched junction bases numbered 5, after V lost 5 bases and J lost 1 base. CDR3 in amino acids: CASSTGDRSNQPQHF. In DNA, the CDR3 is TGTGCCAGCAGTACAGGGGATCGAAGCAATCAGCCCCAGCATTTT.

This clone was observed a few times. The rearrangement links TRBV6-2 or TRBV6-3 to TRBJ2-1; D is tentatively TRBD1 or TRBD2 (5 bases each). Germline V gives CDR1 MNHEY, CDR2 SVGEGT. V was trimmed by 4 bases and J by 1 base, leaving 8 bases between them. The CDR3 is made up of 14 amino acids. The CDR3 DNA reads as TGTGCCAGCAGTTTTGAGGGGTCCTACAATGAGCAGTTCTTC. It translates to CASSFEGSYNEQFF.

The chain employs TRBV4-1 and TRBJ2-7, with TRBD1 matching over 10 bases. Germline CDR1 is MGHRA and CDR2 is YSYEKL. This CDR3 contains 16 residues. The V and J ends lost 4 bases and 2 bases, in that order; junction bases with no gene match: 8. CDR3 in DNA: TGCGCCAGCAGCCTCATTGAGGGACAGGGGACCTACGAGCAGTACTTC. It is translated as CASSLIEGQGTYEQYF.

The CDR3 nucleotides are TGTGCCAGCAGCTTGGATAGCGGGAGGGCCCCCTACAATGAGCAGTTCTTC. It translates to CASSLDSGRAPYNEQFF. The chain has TRBV5-6 and TRBJ2-1; 11 nucleotides agree with TRBD2. Germline V gives CDR1 SGHDT, CDR2 YYEEEE. The CDR3 consists of 17 residues. Trimming at V came to 0 bases and at J to 2 bases, leaving 4 bases not matched to a gene.

This chain links TRBV6-2 or TRBV6-3 with TRBJ1-2; the D is unclear. In germline, CDR1 is MNHEY, CDR2 SVGEGT. This CDR3 has 13 amino acids. The germline V and J ends were trimmed by 5 bases and 0 bases, with 7 bases remaining between them. CDR3 sequence reads: CASSTRANYGYTF. The CDR3 DNA sequence: TGTGCCAGCAGTACACGGGCTAACTATGGCTACACCTTC.

A remark on this clone: Germline and junction disagree at one end, which may indicate a read error. The chain joins TRBV9 to TRBJ2-1, with D perhaps being TRBD1 or TRBD2 (5 bases each). Germline assignment: CDR1 SGDLS and CDR2 YYNGEE. This CDR3 comprises 11 residues. As DNA, the CDR3 is TGTGCCAGTGGGGGTGAGTTTCGGTTGGTCTTC. This codes for CASGGEFRLVF.

The chain employs TRBV6-5 and TRBJ2-1, with a possible D match to TRBD2 (5 bases). Between the trimmed V and J ends, which lost 0 bases and 2 bases, there was a span of 11 bases. This CDR3 spans 16 amino acids. Germline assignment: CDR1 MNHEY and CDR2 SVGAGI. CDR3 amino acids: CASSYSSVGTYNEQFF. CDR3 nucleotides: TGTGCCAGCAGTTACTCGAGCGTCGGGACCTACAATGAGCAGTTCTTC.

This clone has a handful of counts. The chain recombines TRBV27 with TRBJ2-7; 9 nucleotides align to TRBD1. The CDR3 covers 12 residues. The V and J ends lost 6 bases and 6 bases, in that order; junction bases with no gene match: 3. Germline V gene sequence: CDR1 MNHEY, CDR2 SMNVEV (reference sequence). The DNA for the CDR3 is TGTGCCAGCAGCTCACAGGGGGCCGAGCAGTACTTC. This codes for CASSSQGAEQYF.

The chain uses TRBV19 and TRBJ1-5; 7 bases map to TRBD1. V lost 4 bases and J lost 2; bases outside the gene matches: 8. CDR1 and CDR2 from the germline V gene are LNHDA and SQIVND (reference sequence). The CDR3 runs to 16 residues. Here the CDR3 reads CASSTLDRDGNQPQHF. The CDR3 DNA follows: TGTGCCAGTAGTACCCTCGACAGGGACGGCAATCAGCCCCAGCATTTT.

The rearrangement joins TRBV18 to TRBJ1-1, with D possibly matching TRBD1 (6 bases). V gave up 0 bases and J gave up 6 bases, with 11 bases separating them. The CDR3 is 14 residues long. Germline V lookup: CDR1 KGHSH, CDR2 LQKENI. The CDR3 nucleotides are TGTGCCAGCTCACCACCAACAGGGACCCCTGAAGCTTTCTTT. Its translation: CASSPPTGTPEAFF. Based on the CDR3 plus reference TRBV18 and TRBJ1-1, the full variable domain is NAGVMQNPRHLVRRRGQEARLRCSPMKGHSHVYWYRQLPEEGLKFMVYLQKENIIDESGMPKERFSAEFPKEGPSILRIQQVVRGDSAAYFCASSPPTGTPEAFFGQGTRLTVV.

This sequence joins TRBV6-1 and TRBJ2-3, with a weak D call TRBD2 (6 bases). The CDR3 totals 17 residues. CDR1 is MNHNS and CDR2 is SASEGT in the germline V gene. Trimming pared 3 bases from V and 2 bases from J, leaving 18 bases between. The CDR3 loop reads CASSDYRARDPTDTQYF. CDR3 in DNA: TGTGCCAGCAGTGACTACCGAGCGCGGGACCCCACAGATACGCAGTATTTT.

The V and J genes are TRBV11-1 and TRBJ2-2; D unresolved. This CDR3 has 13 amino acids. Germline loops: CDR1 SGHAT, CDR2 FQDESV (reference sequence). V was trimmed by 1 base and J by 4 bases, leaving 4 bases between them. CDR3 region: CASSLDTTGELFF. DNA for the CDR3: TGTGCCAGCAGCTTAGACACCACCGGGGAGCTGTTTTTT.

The genes are TRBV7-8 and TRBJ1-1; the D gene is possibly TRBD1 (6 bases). Per germline, CDR1 SGHVS and CDR2 FQNEAQ. The CDR3 extends over 13 amino acids. V was cut by 4 bases and J by 7 bases, with 13 bases left in between. The DNA of the CDR3 is TGTGCCAGCAGCTACAGGGAAGGCCTTGAAGCTTTCTTT. This translates into CASSYREGLEAFF. Combining the CDR3 with reference TRBV7-8 and TRBJ1-1 gives the whole variable domain GAGVSQSPRYKVAKRGQDVALRCDPISGHVSLFWYQQALGQGPEFLTYFQNEAQLDKSGLPSDRFFAERPEGSVSTLKIQRTQQEDSAVYLCASSYREGLEAFFGQGTRLTVV.

The chain employs TRBV7-4 and TRBJ1-5; D might be TRBD1 (5 bases). V was pared by 1 base and J by 5 bases, with 12 bases between. Germline V gives CDR1 SGHVT, CDR2 SQSDAQ. The CDR3 covers 15 residues. CDR3 sequence: CASSLVGLGDQPQHF. The CDR3 DNA reads TGTGCCAGCAGCTTAGTGGGCCTAGGGGATCAGCCCCAGCATTTT.

The chain joins TRBV5-1 to TRBJ2-5; D gene ambiguous. The germline V gene encodes CDR1 SGHRS and CDR2 YFSETQ. The CDR3 consists of 11 residues. V gave up 5 bases and J gave up 2 bases, with 4 bases separating them. The CDR3: CASREQETQYF. The CDR3 DNA reads as TGCGCCAGCAGGGAACAAGAGACCCAGTACTTC.

This clone came up a few times. The V and J genes are TRBV5-6 and TRBJ2-7; D unresolved. Germline V gene lookup returns CDR1 SGHDT and CDR2 YYEEEE. There are 14 residues in the CDR3. V was pared by 1 base and J by 2 bases, with 10 bases between. For the CDR3, the DNA is TGTGCCAGCAGCTTGATTGCGTTGCCCTACGAGCAGTACTTC. This encodes CASSLIALPYEQYF.

The chain combines TRBV29-1 with TRBJ2-7, with 10 bases aligning to TRBD2. From germline, CDR1 is SQVTM and CDR2 ANQGSEA. Unmatched junction bases numbered 3, after V lost 4 bases and J lost 0 bases. The CDR3 runs to 14 residues. CDR3 sequence (DNA): TGCAGCGTTGCCGGGACTAGCGCCTCCTACGAGCAGTACTTC. It translates to CSVAGTSASYEQYF.

This chain joins TRBV2 and TRBJ1-5, with 7 bases aligning to TRBD1. The V gene end was trimmed by 2 bases and the J gene end by 1 base; junction bases not matched to a gene: 2. The CDR3 consists of 15 residues. Per germline, CDR1 SNHLY and CDR2 FYNNEI. The CDR3: CASSETRGSNQPQHF. Here the CDR3 DNA reads TGTGCCAGCAGTGAAACCAGGGGGAGCAATCAGCCCCAGCATTTT.